The 2 T cell receptor beta chains given below trace back to one sample, sequenced in a study of T-cell memory formation after mild COVID-19. Each CDR3 protein is one row after TCRdb ran MiXCR on the 5' RACE reads. The data contain around 530,000 distinct CDR3 sequences, about 20% of them singletons. Sequenced: PBMCs or a T cell subset sorted from them (not recorded which). These receptors all come from an adult woman who had mild COVID-19 (a few samples of this study predate the infection). Cell type and time point are not known.

The chain combines TRBV5-6 with TRBJ1-1; 7 bases map to TRBD1. Losses at the gene ends were 4 bases for V and 6 bases for J; bases not matched to a gene: 6. The CDR3 consists of 13 residues. Germline-derived CDR1 and CDR2 are SGHDT and YYEEEE. The CDR3 region is CASSVTGSPEAFF. As DNA, the CDR3 is TGTGCCAGCAGCGTGACAGGGAGCCCTGAAGCTTTCTTT.

Only a few counts were recorded for this clonotype. The CDR3 DNA is TGTGCCAGCAGTTCCCGACAGGGGGAAGAGACCCAGTACTTC. This gives the protein CASSSRQGEETQYF. The genes are TRBV12-3 or TRBV12-4 and TRBJ2-5, with 9 bases identical to TRBD1. The CDR3 covers 14 residues. Unmatched junction bases numbered 3, after V lost 4 bases and J lost 3 bases.